This TCR beta chain comes out of a study of cytomegalovirus exposure and HLA in healthy donors. The germline V gene encodes CDR1 SGHAT and CDR2 FQNNGV. J lost 2 bases, V lost 6 bases, and 13 bases had no gene match. There are 17 residues in the CDR3. The sample holds a few counts of this clone. A multiplex PCR was run with 60 Vbeta primers and 13 Jbeta primers. Generated by immunoSEQ multiplex PCR, the TCRdb table keeps only in-frame clones and is missing some. The profile shows approximately 110,000 clones, roughly 76% of them singletons. The sequence came from a woman aged 55-75 years in good health and CMV-seropositive. This rearrangement joins TRBV11-2 to TRBJ2-3; 8 bases line up with TRBD1. Sequencing used PBMCs. The CDR3 region has the DNA TGTGCCAGCAGTCGGAGTCCAGGGACAGGCGTCACAGATACGCAGTATTTT. It yields the protein CASSRSPGTGVTDTQYF.